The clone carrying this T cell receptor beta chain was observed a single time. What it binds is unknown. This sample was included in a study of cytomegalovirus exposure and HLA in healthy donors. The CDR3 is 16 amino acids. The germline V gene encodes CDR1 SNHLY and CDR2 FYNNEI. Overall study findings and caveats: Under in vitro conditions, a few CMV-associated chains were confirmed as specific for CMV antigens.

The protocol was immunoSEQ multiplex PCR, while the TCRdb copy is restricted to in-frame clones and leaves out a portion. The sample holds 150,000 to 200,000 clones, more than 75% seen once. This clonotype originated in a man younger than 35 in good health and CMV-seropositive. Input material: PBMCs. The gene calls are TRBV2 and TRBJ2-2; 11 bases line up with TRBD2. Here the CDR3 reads CAIGGSGRAETGELFF. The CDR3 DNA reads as TGTGCAATCGGGGGTAGCGGGAGGGCCGAAACCGGGGAGCTGTTTTTT.